A single sample is the source of the 18 T cell receptor beta chains below, sequenced in a study of T-cell memory formation after mild COVID-19. TCRdb independently ran MiXCR on the 5' RACE reads; one entry per CDR3 protein. The profile covers some 57,000 distinct CDR3 sequences, with 10% to 15% appearing a single time and 24% taken by the ten largest. Sequencing used PBMCs or a T cell subset sorted from them (not recorded which). The receptors shown here come from a man aged 18 to 35 who had mild COVID-19 (a few samples of this study predate the infection). Cell type and time point are not known.

This clonotype has just a few counts. The J gene is TRBJ1-2, the V gene TRBV4-1; 9 bases agree with TRBD1. V lost 2 bases and J lost 2; bases outside the gene matches: 18. The CDR3 has 20 amino acids. Germline values: CDR1 MGHRA, CDR2 YSYEKL. CDR3 sequence reads: CASSQSFDSRDRVSNYGYTF. The CDR3 DNA reads TGCGCCAGCAGCCAATCGTTTGACTCCCGGGACAGGGTTTCGAACTATGGCTACACCTTC.

This clonotype was found a few times. This chain joins TRBV2 and TRBJ2-5; TRBD1 matches 8 bases. The length of the CDR3 is 12 residues. CDR1 is SNHLY and CDR2 is FYNNEI in the germline V gene. The V and J ends lost 8 bases and 5 bases, in that order; junction bases with no gene match: 4. The CDR3 region is CASCRDRETQYF. Written as DNA, the CDR3 is TGTGCCAGCTGCCGGGACAGGGAGACCCAGTACTTC.

The genes are TRBV11-2 and TRBJ1-3, with D hard to call. With 0 bases removed from V and 3 bases from J, the gap between germline ends came to 6 bases. The CDR3 extends over 14 amino acids. CDR1 and CDR2 from the germline V gene are SGHAT and FQNNGV. In DNA, the CDR3 is TGTGCCAGCAGCTTAGACCGTGTTGGAAACACCATATATTTT. Translation: CASSLDRVGNTIYF.

This clonotype has more than one count but fewer than ten. This chain connects TRBV18 to TRBJ1-2, with D hard to call. The CDR3 consists of 15 residues. V was clipped by 0 bases and J by 2 bases, with 10 bases between them. Germline values: CDR1 KGHSH, CDR2 LQKENI. The chain's CDR3 is CASSPPEGRNYGYTF. The DNA for the CDR3 is TGTGCCAGCTCACCACCCGAAGGCAGGAACTATGGCTACACCTTC. Full variable domain (rest looked up from reference TRBV18 and TRBJ1-2): NAGVMQNPRHLVRRRGQEARLRCSPMKGHSHVYWYRQLPEEGLKFMVYLQKENIIDESGMPKERFSAEFPKEGPSILRIQQVVRGDSAAYFCASSPPEGRNYGYTFGSGTRLTVV.

This clonotype has a count of ten or more. The rearrangement links TRBV9 to TRBJ2-7; 9 nucleotides line up with TRBD1. V dropped 3 bases and J dropped 0; count of bases not matched to a gene: 7. CDR1 and CDR2 (germline): SGDLS, YYNGEE. The CDR3 has 16 amino acids. The CDR3 spells CASSGPRDRVSYEQYV. The CDR3 DNA reads TGTGCCAGCAGCGGGCCCCGGGACAGGGTCTCCTACGAGCAGTACGTC.

This clonotype was seen at least ten times. V usage is TRBV12-3 or TRBV12-4 and J usage is TRBJ2-1; D is perhaps TRBD2 (6 bases). This CDR3 is 12 amino acids long. V was trimmed by 6 bases and J by 4 bases, leaving 7 bases between them. Here the CDR3 reads CASSAGYNEQFF. The CDR3 DNA follows: TGTGCCAGCAGCGCGGGGTACAATGAGCAGTTCTTC.

CDR3 DNA sequence: TGTGCCAGCAGTATTTCCCTTTGGAGCAATCAGCCCCAGCATTTT. It encodes CASSISLWSNQPQHF. The chain joins TRBV28 to TRBJ1-5; D is uncertain. Trimming pared 5 bases from V and 1 base from J, leaving 12 bases between. The length of the CDR3 is 15 residues. The germline V gene encodes CDR1 MDHEN and CDR2 SYDVKM.

This clonotype was detected ten times or more. The gene calls are TRBV2 and TRBJ2-1; D is unclear. The germline gives CDR1 SNHLY, CDR2 FYNNEI. Trimming left V 6 bases short and J 0 bases short, with 12 bases between. This CDR3 is 15 amino acids long. In nucleotides, the CDR3 is TGTGCCAGCAGGGGTGGGTTCCTCTCCTACAATGAGCAGTTCTTC. Translated, it gives CASRGGFLSYNEQFF.

The chain has TRBV7-2 and TRBJ2-1; 8 bases are a match to TRBD2. Per germline, CDR1 SGHTA and CDR2 FQGNSA. V was clipped by 1 base and J by 8 bases; unmatched bases: 4. This CDR3 is built from 14 residues. The CDR3 loop reads CASSLGLAKDEQFF. The CDR3 DNA sequence: TGTGCCAGCAGCTTAGGACTAGCGAAGGATGAGCAGTTCTTC.

The J gene is TRBJ2-6, the V gene TRBV10-1; D gene ambiguous. The CDR3 spans 16 residues. The V gene's germline CDR1 is WNHNN and CDR2 SYGVQD (reference sequence). The V end was cut by 6 bases, the J end by 2 bases, with 14 bases between. This CDR3 reads CASSGDFGAGANVLTF. As DNA, the CDR3 is TGCGCCAGCAGCGGCGACTTCGGAGCTGGGGCCAACGTCCTGACTTTC.

This clonotype was observed many times. The chain uses TRBV7-8 and TRBJ2-5; the match to TRBD1 covers 7 bases. The CDR3 is 15 amino acids. Germline assignment: CDR1 SGHVS and CDR2 FQNEAQ. The ends lost 5 bases at V and 5 bases at J; junction bases unmatched: 11. Here the CDR3 reads CASSPQGNWFETQYF. The CDR3 DNA is TGTGCCAGCAGCCCACAGGGGAATTGGTTTGAGACCCAGTACTTC.

The CDR3 spells CASSFGRVQETQYF. The CDR3 coding sequence is TGTGCCAGCAGCTTCGGACGGGTCCAAGAGACCCAGTACTTC. The chain joins TRBV6-5 to TRBJ2-5; D gene ambiguous. CDR1 is MNHEY, CDR2 SVGAGI, per germline. The CDR3 runs to 14 residues. The V end was cut by 6 bases, the J end by 1 base, with 12 bases between.

This clonotype was counted many times. The V call is TRBV5-1, the J call TRBJ2-7, with D perhaps assigned TRBD1 or TRBD2 (5 bases each). V was trimmed by 3 bases and J by 4 bases, leaving 20 bases between them. CDR1 and CDR2 (germline): SGHRS, YFSETQ. This CDR3 region has 16 residues. Here the CDR3 DNA reads TGCGCCAGCAGCTCCGAGGGCCAGGGTTTAGGATACGAGCAGTACTTC. This translates into CASSSEGQGLGYEQYF.

This clonotype showed up just a few times. In DNA, the CDR3 is TGTGCCAGCAGCTTACCCGAGTCTTATACGCAGTATTTT. Translation gives CASSLPESYTQYF. The genes are TRBV7-3 and TRBJ2-3; D is unresolved. The CDR3 runs 13 residues. The germline V gene has CDR1 SGHTA and CDR2 FQGTGA. V gave up 2 bases and J gave up 7 bases, with 10 bases separating them. The full variable domain, in which reference TRBV7-3 and TRBJ2-3 provide the parts outside the CDR3, is GAGVSQTPSNKVTEKGKYVELRCDPISGHTALYWYRQSLGQGPEFLIYFQGTGAADDSGLPNDRFFAVRPEGSVSTLKIQRTERGDSAVYLCASSLPESYTQYFGPGTRLTVL.

This clonotype was recorded many times. V usage is TRBV4-3 and J usage is TRBJ1-1, with 9 bases fitting TRBD1. Germline V CDR1 and CDR2: LGHNA, YSLEER. The V and J ends lost 4 bases and 0 bases, in that order; junction bases with no gene match: 3. The CDR3 is 15 residues long. The CDR3 nucleotides are TGCGCCAGCAGCCCCGGACAGGGGATGAACACTGAAGCTTTCTTT. Translated: CASSPGQGMNTEAFF.

This clonotype came up many times. The chain combines TRBV29-1 with TRBJ2-1; 9 bases are shared with TRBD2. V dropped 6 bases and J dropped 0; count of bases not matched to a gene: 6. Germline V gene data show CDR1 as SQVTM and CDR2 as ANQGSEA. This CDR3 contains 15 residues. CDR3 sequence (DNA): TGCAGCGTGGGGCGGGGGGGAAGCTCCTACAATGAGCAGTTCTTC. This gives the protein CSVGRGGSSYNEQFF.

The chain combines TRBV2 with TRBJ2-7, with a weak D call TRBD1 (6 bases). The V gene lost 6 bases and the J gene lost 2 bases, with 17 bases spanning the gap. Germline V CDR1 and CDR2: SNHLY, FYNNEI. This CDR3 is built from 15 residues. The CDR3: CASRNRGGLTYEQYF. The CDR3 nucleotides are TGTGCCAGCAGGAACCGAGGGGGTTTAACCTACGAGCAGTACTTC.

V usage is TRBV7-3 and J usage is TRBJ1-2; 8 bases agree with TRBD1. This CDR3 contains 14 residues. Germline V gene sequence: CDR1 SGHTA, CDR2 FQGTGA. J was trimmed by 4 bases and V by 4 bases; bases with no gene match: 5. The CDR3 coding sequence is TGTGCCAGCAGCTCCTCAGGGGGCCCCTATGGCTACACCTTC. Its translation: CASSSSGGPYGYTF.